This T cell receptor (beta chain) was sequenced for a study of T cell repertoires in aging, cancer and after chemotherapy. Study context: Some 9.4 million TCR reads made up the full dataset.

Multiplex touch-down PCR with TRB-A/B primers amplified rearranged V-D-J TRB sequences. TCRdb re-derived calls from the multiplex PCR reads in MiXCR, one entry per CDR3 protein. Of 9,400 or so distinct CDR3 sequences detected, 39% appear once; the ten largest clones hold approximately 3.3%. This clonotype came up a few times. Amplification of TCR beta used genomic DNA extracted from peripheral blood. J gave up 0 bases and V 6 bases, and 2 bases lay outside the gene matches. CDR1 is MNHEY, CDR2 SMNVEV, per germline (reference sequence). CDR3 length: 14 residues. This clonotype was sampled from a human donor in good health. The genes are TRBV27 and TRBJ2-7; TRBD1 matches 10 bases. Sequencing was done on a sample of blood. The chain's CDR3 is CASRRQGASYEQYF. CDR3 sequence (DNA): TGTGCCAGCAGGAGACAGGGGGCCTCCTACGAGCAGTACTTC.